The rows below give T cell receptor beta chains drawn from one sample of a study of CD8 T cells in Susac syndrome. TCRdb passed the immunoSEQ multiplex PCR reads through MiXCR, listing each CDR3 protein once. The table has 170,000 or so distinct CDR3 sequences, 95% to 97% seen once; the top ten hold around 0.12%. Sequencing was carried out using CD4+ T cells from PBMCs. The receptors were gathered from a human donor with Susac syndrome. The CDR3 runs from the conserved cysteine through the conserved F or W. A D gene is named only where the DNA matches it firmly.

J gene,D gene,CDR3 length,V gene,CDR3 protein
TRBJ2-4,NA,16,TRBV15,CATSRDRGRGSNIQYF
TRBJ2-2,NA,13,TRBV5-6,CASSLRVSGELFF
TRBJ1-1,NA,16,TRBV30,CAWSGFGAGANTEAFF
TRBJ2-7,NA,12,TRBV2,CASSLDNPEQYF
TRBJ2-1,NA,16,TRBV29-1,CSVEDPGFQAYNEQFF
TRBJ1-5,NA,13,TRBV12-3/TRBV12-4,CASSLAGDSPQHF
TRBJ2-5,NA,17,TRBV7-8,CASSLVRPGRWKETQYF
TRBJ1-5,NA,14,TRBV29-1,CSDGGPADCQPQHF
TRBJ1-2,NA,13,TRBV30,CAWSRTSNYGYTF
TRBJ2-3,TRBD1,17,TRBV15,CATSRLHRGRNTDTQYF
TRBJ2-1,NA,12,TRBV29-1,CSVEGAILRQFF
TRBJ2-3,TRBD2,13,TRBV3-1,CASSQLAGFQTIF
TRBJ2-1,NA,14,TRBV28,CASRDPQGRGEQFF
TRBJ2-1,NA,12,TRBV29-1,CSVSDVGNEQFF
TRBJ1-5,NA,14,TRBV2,CASSETQRNQPQHF
TRBJ2-1,TRBD1,12,TRBV7-2,CASSSGDREQFF
TRBJ1-2,NA,16,TRBV30,CAWSALGMVGNYGYTF
TRBJ1-2,NA,13,TRBV29-1,CSVENPGLGGYTF
TRBJ2-1,TRBD1,14,TRBV5-1,CASCRDRAYNEQFF
TRBJ1-1,NA,13,TRBV24-1,CATSMGPNTEAFF
TRBJ2-7,TRBD1,12,TRBV30,CAWRTGVHEQYF
TRBJ1-1,NA,16,TRBV7-9,CASSSEIGALNTEAFF
TRBJ2-1,TRBD1,14,TRBV12-3/TRBV12-4,CASSLGGTGNEQFF
TRBJ1-2,TRBD1,14,TRBV27,CASSSPRTGDGYTF
TRBJ1-2,NA,13,TRBV7-3,CASSPGADYGYTF
TRBJ1-1,NA,15,TRBV4-2,CASSQDNREDSEAFF
TRBJ1-5,NA,17,TRBV30,CGASRGGRPGVNQPQHF